Following are 18 T cell receptor beta chains from one sample sequenced in a study of blood T cells in healthy people across ages. Next came a second PCR, run for about 7 to 11 cycles, which used a sample-barcoded 5' primer along with a J-beta primer mix. TCRdb re-called the 5' RACE reads through MiXCR, storing one row per CDR3 protein. The repertoire holds about a million distinct CDR3 sequences, with around two fifths as singletons. The sample consisted of blood. These receptors were taken from a young man in good health.

This chain joins TRBV27 and TRBJ1-1, with D possibly being TRBD1 (5 bases). The V end lost 2 bases, the J end lost 3 bases, and 13 bases lay between the germline ends. The germline CDR1 and CDR2 sequences are MNHEY and SMNVEV (reference sequence). The CDR3 has 15 residues. The CDR3 sequence is CASSLRGRMDTEAFF. The CDR3 DNA follows: TGTGCCAGCAGTTTAAGGGGCAGGATGGACACTGAAGCTTTCTTT.

This clonotype was counted only a few times. The chain combines TRBV12-3 or TRBV12-4 with TRBJ1-1, with a tentative D call TRBD1 (6 bases). CDR3 length equals 13 residues. The V end was cut by 6 bases, the J end by 3 bases, with 11 bases between. CDR3 sequence (DNA): TGTGCCAGCAGCCCTCGACAGGACACTGAAGCTTTCTTT. Translation: CASSPRQDTEAFF.

This chain connects TRBV4-1 to TRBJ1-1; D is possibly TRBD1 (6 bases). There are 13 residues in the CDR3. Looked up from germline, CDR1 is MGHRA and CDR2 is YSYEKL. V gave up 6 bases and J gave up 3 bases, with 11 bases separating them. In DNA, the CDR3 is TGCGCCAGCAGACCTACAGGGCACACTGAAGCTTTCTTT. It is translated as CASRPTGHTEAFF.

This rearrangement joins TRBV20-1 to TRBJ1-1; no clear D gene. The CDR3 consists of 11 residues. V lost 6 bases to trimming and J lost 1 base, with 6 bases between them. The germline V gene has CDR1 DFQATT and CDR2 SNEGSKA (reference sequence). The CDR3 is CSASKNTEAFF. CDR3 DNA sequence: TGCAGTGCCAGTAAGAACACTGAAGCTTTCTTT.

There are a few counts of this clonotype. The chain employs TRBV20-1 and TRBJ1-5; the D is unclear. This CDR3 spans 14 amino acids. Per the germline V gene, CDR1 is DFQATT and CDR2 is SNEGSKA (reference sequence). The V gene lost 0 bases and the J gene lost 1 base, with 7 bases spanning the gap. CDR3 protein: CSARDSSSNQPQHF. DNA for the CDR3: TGCAGTGCTAGAGACAGCAGCAGCAATCAGCCCCAGCATTTT.

In DNA form, the CDR3 reads TGTGCCAGCAGTCCTGACAGGGCCCGCACTGAAGCTTTCTTT. This encodes CASSPDRARTEAFF. The J gene is TRBJ1-1, the V gene TRBV12-3 or TRBV12-4, with 7 nucleotides matching TRBD1. The CDR3 is 14 amino acids. Trimming removed 5 bases from V and 4 bases from J; junction bases left unmatched: 7.

This clonotype was picked up many times. The rearrangement uses TRBV6-5 and TRBJ2-7; D unresolved. The CDR3 is 15 amino acids. Germline lookup yields CDR1 MNHEY and CDR2 SVGAGI. Trimming pared 6 bases from V and 0 bases from J, leaving 15 bases between. The CDR3 loop reads CASRNKPQGSYEQYF. The DNA for the CDR3 is TGTGCCAGCAGAAATAAGCCCCAAGGCTCCTACGAGCAGTACTTC.

The chain recombines TRBV6-5 with TRBJ2-1, with TRBD2 matching 8 bases. CDR3 length: 14 residues. Germline V gene lookup returns CDR1 MNHEY and CDR2 SVGAGI. The J segment lost 8 bases and the V segment lost 2 bases, leaving 5 bases of the junction unmatched. The CDR3 nucleotides read TGTGCCAGCAGTTACCCTCCCGGGGGGGATGAGCAGTTCTTC. It encodes CASSYPPGGDEQFF.

This sequence joins TRBV24-1 and TRBJ2-5, with unresolved D. V shed 3 bases and J shed 11 bases, with 21 bases lying between them. CDR1 is KGHDR and CDR2 is SFDVKD in the germline V gene. The CDR3 has 15 amino acids. The CDR3 nucleotides are TGTGCCACCAGTGATCCCTTAGACCCCATGGATGAGCAGTACTTC. Protein: CATSDPLDPMDEQYF.

The CDR3 is CASRWTGDLYEQYF. DNA of the CDR3: TGTGCCAGCAGATGGACCGGGGACCTGTACGAGCAGTACTTC. V is TRBV2 and J is TRBJ2-4; D tentatively fits TRBD1 or TRBD2 (5 bases each). The DNA end lines up better with TRBJ2-7; the J call may be wrong. Per the germline V gene, CDR1 is SNHLY and CDR2 is FYNNEI. This CDR3 is 14 amino acids long.

The genes are TRBV5-1 and TRBJ1-1; D possibly corresponds to TRBD1 (6 bases). Germline V gene lookup returns CDR1 SGHRS and CDR2 YFSETQ. The CDR3 extends over 13 amino acids. V was shortened by 4 bases and J by 6 bases, with 13 bases between the two germline ends. CDR3: CASSGGAASEAFF. The CDR3 coding sequence is TGCGCCAGCAGCGGGGGGGCGGCCTCTGAAGCTTTCTTT.

The chain combines TRBV20-1 with TRBJ1-2; possibly TRBD1 for D (5 bases). V dropped 3 bases and J dropped 5 bases, with 16 bases sitting between them. CDR1 and CDR2 (germline): DFQATT, SNEGSKA (reference sequence). The length of the CDR3 is 14 residues. This CDR3 is CSASPQMGDYGYTF. In nucleotides, the CDR3 is TGCAGTGCTAGCCCTCAAATGGGGGATTATGGCTACACCTTC.

On this clonotype: A read error may explain this, as a much larger clone is one base away. CDR3 sequence: CSAIGETQFF. As DNA, the CDR3 is TGCAGTGCTATAGGGGAGACCCAGTTCTTC. The chain joins TRBV20-1 to TRBJ2-1; D tentatively reads TRBD1 or TRBD2 (5 bases each). Germline V gene lookup returns CDR1 DFQATT and CDR2 SNEGSKA (reference sequence). V lost 4 bases and J 13 bases, leaving 11 bases between the germline ends. This CDR3 has 10 amino acids.

This clonotype was detected only a few times. The chain combines TRBV4-1 with TRBJ2-3; no clear D gene. The germline V gene has CDR1 MGHRA and CDR2 YSYEKL. Trimming stripped 0 bases from V and 2 bases from J, with 9 bases between. The CDR3 contains 15 residues. CDR3 coding DNA: TGCGCCAGCAGCCAAGATTGGCGGTACACAGATACGCAGTATTTT. It codes for CASSQDWRYTDTQYF.

This clonotype was observed a few times. The chain combines TRBV20-1 with TRBJ2-1; D is ambiguous. The CDR3 has 13 amino acids. Germline values: CDR1 DFQATT, CDR2 SNEGSKA (reference sequence). Trimming took 6 bases from V and 2 from J, leaving 11 bases between them. The CDR3 DNA reads TGCAGTGCCGCTTCGGCTACCTACAATGAGCAGTTCTTC. The encoded protein is CSAASATYNEQFF.

The J gene is TRBJ2-5, the V gene TRBV7-9; 8 nucleotides match TRBD1. The CDR3 loop spans 15 amino acids. V shed 3 bases, J shed 4 bases, and the junction held 7 bases outside the gene matches. Germline V gene lookup returns CDR1 SEHNR and CDR2 FQNEAQ (reference sequence). The CDR3 here is CASSFIDRGRETQYF. The CDR3 nucleotides read TGTGCCAGCAGCTTCATAGACAGGGGACGAGAGACCCAGTACTTC.

The rearrangement links TRBV12-3 or TRBV12-4 to TRBJ1-1; 9 bases map to TRBD1. CDR3 length: 14 residues. V dropped 7 bases and J dropped 6; count of bases not matched to a gene: 9. CDR3 in DNA: TGTGCCAGCACCTCGGGACAGGGCCGCGCTGAAGCTTTCTTT. Its protein is CASTSGQGRAEAFF.

This chain links TRBV9 with TRBJ1-3; no reliable D call. The V gene lost 4 bases and the J gene lost 5 bases, with 7 bases spanning the gap. CDR3 length: 12 amino acids. CDR1 and CDR2 (germline): SGDLS, YYNGEE. This CDR3 is CASSLTRNTIYF. The CDR3 DNA reads TGTGCCAGCAGCTTAACAAGAAACACCATATATTTT.